A selection of T cell receptor beta chains follows, all from one sample in a study of OX40 agonist ivuxolimab in advanced cancers. Produced via immunoSEQ multiplex PCR; TCRdb's table is partial and in-frame only. This sample has some 83,000 clones, with about 86% found just once. This specimen consisted of CD4+ or CD8+ T cells sorted from blood, obtained in a trial of the OX40 agonist ivuxolimab. The receptors derive from an adult with an advanced solid tumor such as melanoma, head and neck, liver or kidney cancer. Both conserved end residues are part of each CDR3. A D gene is named only where the DNA matches it firmly. Part of the rows lack a size; the others show once, few, many or a class for expanded clones.

D gene,CDR3 length,V gene,clone size,J gene,CDR3 DNA,CDR3 protein
NA,13,TRBV2,NA,TRBJ2-7,TGTGCCAGCAGTGTACTCGGACCCTACGAGCAGTACTTC,CASSVLGPYEQYF
TRBD2,16,TRBV14,NA,TRBJ2-3,TGTGCCAGCAGCCAACGCCCAGCGGGAGGGACAGATACGCAGTATTTT,CASSQRPAGGTDTQYF
NA,16,TRBV12-5,NA,TRBJ1-3,TGTGCTAGTGGTTTGGTACTCGGTGCCTCTGGAAACACCATATATTTT,CASGLVLGASGNTIYF
NA,14,TRBV5-1,NA,TRBJ1-3,TGCGCCAGCAGGGCGGCTAGTTCTGGAAACACCATATATTTT,CASRAASSGNTIYF
TRBD1,16,TRBV4-1,NA,TRBJ1-1,TGCGCCAGCAGCCAAGGGGACAGGGTAGGTGTCACTGAAGCTTTCTTT,CASSQGDRVGVTEAFF
TRBD1,17,TRBV18,NA,TRBJ1-4,TGTGCCAGCTCACCACCGAACAGGGGAGCAACTAATGAAAAACTGTTTTTT,CASSPPNRGATNEKLFF
TRBD1,15,TRBV7-3,NA,TRBJ1-1,TGTGCCAGCAGCCCTACGGGACAGTTGAACACTGAAGCTTTCTTT,CASSPTGQLNTEAFF
NA,16,TRBV9,once,TRBJ2-7,TGTGCCAGCAGCGTAGGAGGGGGCGGGGTGCTCTCCGAGCAGTACTTC,CASSVGGGGVLSEQYF
TRBD1,14,TRBV13,NA,TRBJ1-1,TGTGCCAGCAGCTTCTATGACAGGGAGGTTGAAGCTTTCTTT,CASSFYDREVEAFF
TRBD1,15,TRBV30,NA,TRBJ2-5,TGTGCCTGGAGAGGATTGGACAGGGGGCATGGGACCCAGTACTTC,CAWRGLDRGHGTQYF
TRBD2,16,TRBV5-1,NA,TRBJ2-1,TGCGCCAGCAGCTTGGCGGCTAGCGGGAGACCCAATGAGCAGTTCTTC,CASSLAASGRPNEQFF
NA,18,TRBV23-1,once,TRBJ2-6,TGCGCCAGCAGTCATATAATGGGACAACTTTACTCCAGGAGGGTCCTGACTTTC,CASSHIMGQLYSRRVLTF
TRBD2,13,TRBV7-2,NA,TRBJ2-1,TGTGCCAGCAATCCGGGAGGCTTCAATGAGCAGTTCTTC,CASNPGGFNEQFF
NA,15,TRBV29-1,few,TRBJ2-1,TGCAGCGTTGAAGTCGTGACTAGACTAAACAATGAGCAGTTCTTC,CSVEVVTRLNNEQFF
TRBD2,15,TRBV9,NA,TRBJ2-7,TGTGCCAGCAGCGACGGACTAGATGATCTCGACGGGCAGTACTTC,CASSDGLDDLDGQYF
NA,15,TRBV6-1,NA,TRBJ2-7,TGTGCCAGCAGTGAAGCCGGGGGCGCGTCCTACGAGCAGTACTTC,CASSEAGGASYEQYF
NA,12,TRBV5-8,few,TRBJ2-2,TGTGCCAGCAGCTTGAGCGGAGGGGAGCTGTTTTTT,CASSLSGGELFF
TRBD1,15,TRBV4-1,NA,TRBJ1-3,TGCGCCAGCAGCCAATTGGACAGGGAGCGAAACACCATATATTTT,CASSQLDRERNTIYF
NA,15,TRBV5-8,NA,TRBJ2-1,TGTGCCAGCAGCTTGTTAACAGAACCCTACAATGAGCAGTTCTTC,CASSLLTEPYNEQFF
TRBD2,14,TRBV5-4,NA,TRBJ2-5,TGTGCCAGCAGCCGCGGGGGGGCCAGGGAGACCCAGTACTTC,CASSRGGARETQYF
NA,12,TRBV19,few,TRBJ2-7,TGTGCCAGTTCCGAGGGGAAATACGAGCAGTACTTC,CASSEGKYEQYF
NA,17,TRBV19,once,TRBJ1-2,TGTGCCAGTAGCACCTCGAAAGGACTGCGAGCTAACTATGGCTACACCTTC,CASSTSKGLRANYGYTF
NA,13,TRBV18,NA,TRBJ2-3,TGTGCCAGCTCACTATCGTCCGAAGATACGCAGTATTTT,CASSLSSEDTQYF
NA,15,TRBV6-5,NA,TRBJ1-2,TGTGCCAGCACCCGGGACTGGGCCGGGGGCTATGGCTACACCTTC,CASTRDWAGGYGYTF
NA,14,TRBV4-2,NA,TRBJ2-3,TGTGCCAGCACCCCCTCTCGGAGAACAGATACGCAGTATTTT,CASTPSRRTDTQYF
TRBD1,13,TRBV5-8,NA,TRBJ1-2,TGTGCCAGCAGCTTTACAGGGGTCTATGGCTACACCTTC,CASSFTGVYGYTF
TRBD1,15,TRBV2,NA,TRBJ1-5,TGTGCCAGCAGCAAGGGACAGGGTGGCAATCAGCCCCAGCATTTT,CASSKGQGGNQPQHF
NA,15,TRBV7-2,NA,TRBJ2-3,TGTGCCAGCAGCCTTAGACGCGGGAACACAGATACGCAGTATTTT,CASSLRRGNTDTQYF
NA,15,TRBV19,few,TRBJ2-6,TGTGCCAGTACCCCGTCCAGGGCTGGGGCCAACGTCCTGACTTTC,CASTPSRAGANVLTF
NA,12,TRBV7-3,NA,TRBJ1-1,TGTGCCAGCAGCTTTGGGGCGACTGAAGCTTTCTTT,CASSFGATEAFF
NA,17,TRBV19,NA,TRBJ2-7,TGTGCCAGTAGTAGAGTTCGAGGGACGGGAGCACTCTACGAGCAGTACTTC,CASSRVRGTGALYEQYF
NA,16,TRBV7-9,NA,TRBJ1-1,TGTGCCAGCAGCTTGAGGGGGGCCCAGGGATTTACTGAAGCTTTCTTT,CASSLRGAQGFTEAFF
NA,14,TRBV11-3,NA,TRBJ1-1,TGTGCCAGCAGCTTGACCCTTCGGGCCACTGAAGCTTTCTTT,CASSLTLRATEAFF
NA,12,TRBV2,NA,TRBJ1-2,TGTGCCAGCACCTCGAATAACTATGGCTACACCTTC,CASTSNNYGYTF
TRBD1,17,TRBV15,NA,TRBJ1-5,TGTGCCACCAGCAGCGGAACAGGGGTAATGAGCAATCAGCCCCAGCATTTT,CATSSGTGVMSNQPQHF
NA,16,TRBV4-3,NA,TRBJ1-3,TGCGCCAGCAGCCAAGTGGCCAAAGGCGTCGGAAACACCATATATTTT,CASSQVAKGVGNTIYF
TRBD1,14,TRBV7-2,NA,TRBJ1-4,TGTGCCAGCACCAACAGGGGAAGTAATGAAAAACTGTTTTTT,CASTNRGSNEKLFF
NA,13,TRBV18,NA,TRBJ1-5,TGTGCCAGCTCACCAGAATGGAATCAGCCCCAGCATTTT,CASSPEWNQPQHF
TRBD2,15,TRBV7-7,NA,TRBJ2-3,TGTGCTAGCAGCTTCGGACTAGCGGCCACAGATACGCAGTATTTT,CASSFGLAATDTQYF
TRBD1,15,TRBV15,NA,TRBJ2-3,TGTGCCACCAGCCGAGGGTCAGGGGGCGAGGATACGCAGTATTTT,CATSRGSGGEDTQYF
NA,16,TRBV9,NA,TRBJ2-1,TGTGCCAGCAGCGTATACCAGCGGGCCACCTACAATGAGCAGTTCTTC,CASSVYQRATYNEQFF
TRBD2,16,TRBV7-7,NA,TRBJ2-1,TGTGCTAGCAGCTTAGGGACTAGCGGGAGCGGCAATGAGCAGTTCTTC,CASSLGTSGSGNEQFF
TRBD1,15,TRBV5-8,NA,TRBJ2-5,TGTGCCAGCAGCCAAGGGCGGACAGGCGGGGAGACCCAGTACTTC,CASSQGRTGGETQYF